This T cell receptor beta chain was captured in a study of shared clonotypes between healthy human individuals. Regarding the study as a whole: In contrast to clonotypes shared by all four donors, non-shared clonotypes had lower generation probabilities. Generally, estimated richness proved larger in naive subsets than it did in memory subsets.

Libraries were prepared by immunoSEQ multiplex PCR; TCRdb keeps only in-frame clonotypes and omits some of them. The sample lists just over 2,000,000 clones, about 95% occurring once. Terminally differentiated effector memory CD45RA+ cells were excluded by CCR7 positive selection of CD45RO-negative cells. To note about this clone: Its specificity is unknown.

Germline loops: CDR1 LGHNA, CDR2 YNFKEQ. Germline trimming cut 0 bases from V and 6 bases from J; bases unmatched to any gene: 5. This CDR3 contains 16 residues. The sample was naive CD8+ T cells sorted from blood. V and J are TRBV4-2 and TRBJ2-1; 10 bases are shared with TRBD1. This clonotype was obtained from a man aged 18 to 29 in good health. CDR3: CASSQDKGQGVNEQFF. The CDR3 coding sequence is TGTGCCAGCAGCCAAGATAAAGGACAGGGGGTCAATGAGCAGTTCTTC.